Here is one T cell receptor (beta chain) with its context. These data come from a study of cytomegalovirus exposure and HLA in healthy donors. V was shortened by 5 bases and J by 10 bases, with 14 bases between the two germline ends. The CDR3 runs to 12 residues. The germline gives CDR1 SNHLY, CDR2 FYNNEI. Assay used: immunoSEQ multiplex PCR; TCRdb lists only in-frame clones, some missing. Seen here are over 150,000 clones, 96% observed once, and the top ten hold about 0.94%. This rearrangement joins TRBV2 to TRBJ1-2; possible D gene TRBD1, 6 bases. Sequencing input: PBMCs. This TCR was recovered from a woman aged 18 to 35 in good health and CMV-seronegative. CDR3 region: CASSPTGHTYTF. CDR3 DNA sequence: TGTGCCAGCAGTCCAACGGGACATACCTACACCTTC. Together with reference TRBV2 and TRBJ1-2, the CDR3 gives the full variable domain: EPEVTQTPSHQVTQMGQEVILRCVPISNHLYFYWYRQILGQKVEFLVSFYNNEISEKSEIFDDQFSVERPDGSNFTLKIRSTKLEDSAMYFCASSPTGHTYTFGSGTRLTVV.